The next 29 T cell receptor beta chains were all read from a single sample in a study of CD8+CD57+ T cells in acquired aplastic anemia. Genomic DNA provided the template from which TCR beta VDJ and CDR3 profiles were obtained. TCRdb recomputed calls from the reads with MiXCR, one row per CDR3 protein. This table has around 200,000 distinct CDR3 sequences, approximately 52% appearing once. Flow cytometry had shown expanded CD8+CD57+ cells in the patients chosen for sequencing. The specimen sequenced was sorted CD4+, CD8+, or CD8+CD57+ T cells (not recorded which) from PBMCs. These receptors were collected from a human donor with aplastic anemia.

This clonotype occurred many times. The chain combines TRBV5-4 with TRBJ1-6, with TRBD1 identical over 7 bases. Germline V CDR1 and CDR2: SGHNT, YYREEE (reference sequence). This CDR3 spans 14 amino acids. Trimming removed 0 bases from V and 10 bases from J; junction bases left unmatched: 4. CDR3: CASSLEGADSPLHF. The CDR3 DNA follows: TGTGCCAGCAGCTTGGAGGGGGCAGACTCACCCCTCCACTTT.

V usage is TRBV7-2 and J usage is TRBJ2-7; TRBD1 matches at 8 bases. V lost 5 bases and J lost 7; bases outside the gene matches: 4. Germline V gives CDR1 SGHTA, CDR2 FQGNSA. CDR3 length equals 12 residues. CDR3 protein: CASSVRQGEQYF. DNA for the CDR3: TGTGCCAGCAGCGTCAGACAGGGGGAGCAGTACTTC.

This chain joins TRBV19 and TRBJ1-5; D is possibly TRBD1 (6 bases). This CDR3 contains 14 residues. Trimming removed 9 bases at V and 6 bases at J, with 18 bases between. Germline-derived CDR1 and CDR2 are LNHDA and SQIVND (reference sequence). The CDR3 sequence: CASDRTGRVQPQHF. The DNA for the CDR3 is TGTGCCAGCGACAGGACGGGCAGAGTTCAGCCCCAGCATTTT.

The table lists this clonotype with many counts. This chain links TRBV4-2 with TRBJ2-3; 9 bases agree with TRBD2. After removal of 1 base from V and 6 bases from J, the junction contained 2 bases not matched to a gene. Germline CDR1 reads LGHNA; CDR2 reads YNFKEQ. The CDR3 consists of 14 residues. The CDR3 here is CASSQGTSEDTQYF. The CDR3 bases are TGTGCCAGCAGCCAAGGGACTAGCGAGGATACGCAGTATTTT.

This clonotype appeared a single time. V gene TRBV29-1 combines with J gene TRBJ1-1, with TRBD1 identical over 10 bases. The CDR3 covers 16 residues. V shed 5 bases and J 1 base; nucleotides not matched to a gene: 10. CDR1 SQVTM and CDR2 ANQGSEA come from the germline V gene. Here the CDR3 reads CSVFGDRGLGNTEAFF. The CDR3 nucleotides are TGCAGCGTTTTTGGAGACAGGGGGCTCGGGAACACTGAAGCTTTCTTT. The complete variable domain, with remaining parts taken from reference TRBV29-1 and TRBJ1-1, reads SAVISQKPSRDICQRGTSLTIQCQVDSQVTMMFWYRQQPGQSLTLIATANQGSEATYESGFVIDKFPISRPNLTFSTLTVSNMSPEDSSIYLCSVFGDRGLGNTEAFFGQGTRLTVV.

This clonotype was observed a handful of times. V is TRBV2 and J is TRBJ1-6; 7 nucleotides agree with TRBD1. The CDR3 covers 15 residues. The ends lost 6 bases at V and 10 bases at J; junction bases unmatched: 12. The V gene's germline CDR1 is SNHLY and CDR2 FYNNEI. The CDR3 DNA sequence: TGTGCCAGCAGCTTGAAGACAGGGCTCTACTCACCCCTCCACTTT. Its translation: CASSLKTGLYSPLHF.

The table lists this clonotype with a few counts. The chain employs TRBV7-2 and TRBJ1-1; D unresolved. CDR1 and CDR2 (germline): SGHTA, FQGNSA. This CDR3 region has 13 residues. V was clipped by 2 bases and J by 2 bases, with 6 bases between them. The CDR3 is CASSLHYNTEAFF. In DNA, the CDR3 is TGTGCCAGCAGCTTACATTATAACACTGAAGCTTTCTTT.

The chain links TRBV20-1 to TRBJ2-7; TRBD1 agrees at 7 bases. V trimming: 3 bases; J trimming: 4 bases; junction bases outside the gene matches: 6. CDR3 length equals 13 residues. CDR1 and CDR2 (germline): DFQATT, SNEGSKA (reference sequence). The CDR3 here is CSARGDRDYEQYV. CDR3 coding DNA: TGCAGTGCTAGGGGTGACAGGGATTACGAGCAGTACGTC.

There are a few counts of this clonotype. This could be a read error, since a much larger clone is one nucleotide away. The J gene is TRBJ2-1, the V gene TRBV11-2; 8 bases map to TRBD2. Germline values: CDR1 SGHAT, CDR2 FQNNGV. This CDR3 comprises 15 residues. V was clipped by 5 bases and J by 6 bases; unmatched bases: 9. This CDR3 is CASSAVPGGSNEQFF. The CDR3 DNA follows: TGTGCCAGCAGCGCCGTCCCGGGGGGGAGCAATGAGCAGTTCTTC.

This clonotype was counted ten times or more. The chain uses TRBV6-1 and TRBJ2-7; D is unclear. V lost 1 base to trimming and J lost 0 bases, with 4 bases between them. CDR3 length equals 13 residues. Germline CDR1 MNHNS, CDR2 SASEGT. CDR3 region: CASSEDNSYEQYF. DNA for the CDR3: TGTGCCAGCAGTGAAGACAACTCCTACGAGCAGTACTTC.

The genes are TRBV20-1 and TRBJ2-4; D gene ambiguous. The germline V gene has CDR1 DFQATT and CDR2 SNEGSKA (reference sequence). The CDR3 is made up of 13 amino acids. V was trimmed by 5 bases and J by 2 bases, leaving 10 bases between them. CDR3 DNA sequence: TGCAGTGCTCGGACCGGACCCAAAAACATTCAGTACTTC. This codes for CSARTGPKNIQYF.

V is TRBV20-1 and J is TRBJ2-5, with a weak D call TRBD2 (6 bases). Germline CDR1 and CDR2: DFQATT and SNEGSKA (reference sequence). Trimming removed 1 base from V and 1 base from J, with 19 bases in between. The CDR3 is made up of 17 amino acids. The CDR3 DNA reads TGCAGTGCTAGAGGGTCAGAGCTTGTGGGGGGCCAAGAGACCCAGTACTTC. This sequence encodes CSARGSELVGGQETQYF.

In this sample, this clonotype turned up many times. The J gene is TRBJ1-4, the V gene TRBV12-3 or TRBV12-4; TRBD1 is a possible D gene (6 bases). CDR3 length: 13 residues. Deletions cut 8 bases from V and 7 bases from J, with 14 bases between. CDR3 sequence reads: CASLTGTSEKLFF. CDR3 in DNA: TGTGCCAGCCTTACAGGGACGAGTGAAAAACTGTTTTTT.

The chain is built from TRBV3-1 and TRBJ1-2; 9 bases align to TRBD1. Per the germline V gene, CDR1 is LGHDT and CDR2 is YNNKEL (reference sequence). The CDR3 loop spans 14 amino acids. The J segment lost 6 bases and the V segment lost 1 base, leaving 3 bases of the junction unmatched. The CDR3 DNA sequence: TGTGCCAGCAGCCAAGCCGGGACAGGGAATGGCTACACCTTC. Protein: CASSQAGTGNGYTF.

This chain connects TRBV10-3 to TRBJ2-1; D might be TRBD1 (6 bases). Trimming removed 0 bases at V and 2 bases at J, with 20 bases between. Germline CDR1 ENHRY, CDR2 SYGVKD. The CDR3 is 19 amino acids. The CDR3 coding sequence is TGTGCCATCAGTGAGTCCCGGACAGCTCCGCTTAATGCCTACAATGAGCAGTTCTTC. Amino acids: CAISESRTAPLNAYNEQFF.

This chain joins TRBV2 and TRBJ1-1; D is ambiguous. The germline V and J ends were trimmed by 2 bases and 3 bases, with 7 bases remaining between them. Germline-derived CDR1 and CDR2 are SNHLY and FYNNEI. This CDR3 has 13 amino acids. The CDR3 DNA reads as TGTGCCAGCAGTGAAAAGGGAGACACTGAAGCTTTCTTT. It is translated as CASSEKGDTEAFF.

The table lists this clonotype with a count of one. CDR3 loop: CSVEDRGLNTGELFF. Here the CDR3 DNA reads TGCAGCGTTGAAGATCGAGGACTGAACACCGGGGAGCTGTTTTTT. This sequence joins TRBV29-1 and TRBJ2-2, with a tentative D call TRBD2 (5 bases). Germline V gene sequence: CDR1 SQVTM, CDR2 ANQGSEA. V was pared by 0 bases and J by 1 base, with 9 bases between. This CDR3 is 15 amino acids long.

The chain carries TRBV24-1 and TRBJ2-3; D may be TRBD1 (6 bases). Germline loops: CDR1 KGHDR, CDR2 SFDVKD. The CDR3 has 15 residues. Trimming stripped 3 bases from V and 2 bases from J, with 11 bases between. This CDR3 is CATSDPQGFTDTQYF. The CDR3 coding sequence is TGTGCCACCAGTGATCCCCAGGGGTTCACAGATACGCAGTATTTT.

In this sample, this clonotype turned up many times. The rearrangement joins TRBV5-8 to TRBJ1-2; a possible D gene is TRBD1 (5 bases). CDR3 length: 15 residues. V lost 4 bases, J lost 7 bases, and 20 bases lay in between. Germline CDR1 and CDR2: SGHTS and YDEGEE. CDR3: CASSLSYRQGGGYTF. CDR3 sequence (DNA): TGTGCCAGCAGCCTCTCCTATAGGCAGGGTGGTGGCTACACCTTC.

The rearrangement links TRBV7-9 to TRBJ2-5; D possibly corresponds to TRBD1 (6 bases). Looked up from germline, CDR1 is SEHNR and CDR2 is FQNEAQ (reference sequence). The germline V and J ends were trimmed by 6 bases and 5 bases, with 13 bases remaining between them. The CDR3 runs 13 residues. The CDR3 DNA reads as TGTGCCAGCAGTTACTCGAGGGGGGAGACCCAGTACTTC. This gives the protein CASSYSRGETQYF.

V usage is TRBV6-1 and J usage is TRBJ1-1; tentative D call: TRBD1 (6 bases). The CDR3 has 15 residues. Germline CDR1 is MNHNS and CDR2 is SASEGT. V lost 3 bases to trimming and J lost 1 base, with 12 bases between them. CDR3 region: CASSEKQGTNTEAFF. CDR3 DNA: TGTGCCAGCAGTGAGAAACAGGGCACGAACACTGAAGCTTTCTTT.

The rearrangement joins TRBV2 to TRBJ2-5, with TRBD1 identical over 8 bases. The CDR3 covers 12 residues. Germline CDR1 is SNHLY and CDR2 is FYNNEI. Losses at the gene ends were 6 bases for V and 7 bases for J; bases not matched to a gene: 4. The CDR3 is CASRTGAWTQYF. The CDR3 DNA follows: TGTGCCAGCAGGACAGGGGCCTGGACCCAGTACTTC.

This chain links TRBV6-2 or TRBV6-3 with TRBJ2-1; TRBD1 aligns across 8 bases. The CDR3 has 14 residues. Germline V gene data show CDR1 as MNHEY and CDR2 as SVGEGT. V dropped 8 bases and J dropped 3; count of bases not matched to a gene: 6. CDR3 amino acids: CASRRTGGYNEQFF. The CDR3 DNA reads TGTGCCAGCCGCCGCACAGGGGGCTACAATGAGCAGTTCTTC.

The chain links TRBV2 to TRBJ1-6; TRBD1 aligns across 9 bases. With V trimmed by 6 bases and J by 13 bases, 10 bases remained unmatched. Germline V CDR1 and CDR2: SNHLY, FYNNEI. The length of the CDR3 is 14 residues. This chain's CDR3 is CASRLGQGVAPLHF. CDR3 bases: TGTGCCAGCAGGCTGGGACAGGGAGTCGCCCCCCTCCACTTT.

In this sample, this clonotype turned up many times. The J gene is TRBJ2-3, the V gene TRBV5-5; TRBD1 is a possible D gene (5 bases). CDR3 length: 17 residues. The V end was cut by 4 bases, the J end by 0 bases, with 18 bases between. CDR1 is SGHKS and CDR2 is YYEKEE in the germline V gene (reference sequence). CDR3 sequence: CASSVQGRTTSTDTQYF. In DNA, the CDR3 is TGTGCCAGCAGCGTCCAGGGCAGGACAACTAGCACAGATACGCAGTATTTT.

This clonotype has at least ten counts. CDR3 protein: CASSLSLPPGGTDTQYF. DNA for the CDR3: TGTGCCAGCAGCTTATCCTTACCTCCGGGGGGCACAGATACGCAGTATTTT. The rearrangement joins TRBV13 to TRBJ2-3; D is perhaps TRBD2 (6 bases). The CDR3 contains 17 residues. Trimming shortened V by 2 bases and J by 1 base, and 16 bases separated the two germline ends. Germline lookup yields CDR1 PRHDT and CDR2 FYEKMQ (reference sequence).

Worth noting for this clonotype: A much larger clone sits a single nucleotide away, making a read error possible. The chain links TRBV5-1 to TRBJ1-1, with 7 positions matching TRBD1. The CDR3 is made up of 15 amino acids. The germline gives CDR1 SGHRS, CDR2 YFSETQ. Trimming took 3 bases from V and 1 from J; bases not matched to a gene: 6. CDR3 amino acids: CASSSTGERNTEAFF. DNA of the CDR3: TGCGCCAGCAGCTCAACAGGGGAACGGAACACTGAAGCTTTCTTT.

Many counts were recorded for this clonotype. This rearrangement joins TRBV3-1 to TRBJ1-3, with D uncertain. Trimming removed 2 bases at V and 7 bases at J, with 15 bases between. Per the germline V gene, CDR1 is LGHDT and CDR2 is YNNKEL (reference sequence). CDR3 size: 15 residues. Written as DNA, the CDR3 is TGTGCCAGCAGCCAATCGCTGACCCTGGACAACACCATATATTTT. Its translation: CASSQSLTLDNTIYF. Drawing the rest from reference TRBV3-1 and TRBJ1-3, the complete variable domain is DTAVSQTPKYLVTQMGNDKSIKCEQNLGHDTMYWYKQDSKKFLKIMFSYNNKELIINETVPNRFSPKSPDKAHLNLHINSLELGDSAVYFCASSQSLTLDNTIYFGEGSWLTVV.

CDR3 sequence (DNA): TGTGCCATCGGGACACACACCACAGATACGCAGTATTTT. Amino acids: CAIGTHTTDTQYF. The chain combines TRBV24-1 with TRBJ2-3, with a tentative D call TRBD1 (6 bases). Germline assignment: CDR1 KGHDR and CDR2 SFDVKD. Trimming took off 11 bases at V and 2 bases at J, with 13 bases between the two ends. This CDR3 has 13 amino acids.